Detailed here is one T cell receptor (beta chain). Its antigen is still unknown. This entry comes from a study of PD-1 blockade in classical Hodgkin lymphoma. Sequencing was performed with immunoSEQ multiplex PCR; in TCRdb, only in-frame clones are kept and a portion is missing. The sample holds around 50,000 clones, about 91% seen once. Whole-study findings and limits: Individuals initiating nivolumab under 1 year after ASCT were excluded.

With no exception, relapse followed autologous stem cell transplantation in all patients, and brentuximab vedotin exposure varied. Patients reached a best response of complete response, partial response or progressive disease. This clonotype was obtained from a human donor with classical Hodgkin lymphoma. This specimen consisted of peripheral blood mononuclear cells (PBMCs), obtained before the second cycle of nivolumab.

The CDR3: CASSLGQTGVPYEQYF. The CDR3, as DNA: TGTGCCAGCAGCTTAGGCCAGACAGGGGTCCCCTACGAGCAGTACTTC. The V call is TRBV7-6, the J call TRBJ2-7, with 8 bases fitting TRBD1. Per germline, CDR1 SGHVS and CDR2 FNYEAQ. Losses at the gene ends were 1 base for V and 2 bases for J; bases not matched to a gene: 7. CDR3 length: 16 amino acids.